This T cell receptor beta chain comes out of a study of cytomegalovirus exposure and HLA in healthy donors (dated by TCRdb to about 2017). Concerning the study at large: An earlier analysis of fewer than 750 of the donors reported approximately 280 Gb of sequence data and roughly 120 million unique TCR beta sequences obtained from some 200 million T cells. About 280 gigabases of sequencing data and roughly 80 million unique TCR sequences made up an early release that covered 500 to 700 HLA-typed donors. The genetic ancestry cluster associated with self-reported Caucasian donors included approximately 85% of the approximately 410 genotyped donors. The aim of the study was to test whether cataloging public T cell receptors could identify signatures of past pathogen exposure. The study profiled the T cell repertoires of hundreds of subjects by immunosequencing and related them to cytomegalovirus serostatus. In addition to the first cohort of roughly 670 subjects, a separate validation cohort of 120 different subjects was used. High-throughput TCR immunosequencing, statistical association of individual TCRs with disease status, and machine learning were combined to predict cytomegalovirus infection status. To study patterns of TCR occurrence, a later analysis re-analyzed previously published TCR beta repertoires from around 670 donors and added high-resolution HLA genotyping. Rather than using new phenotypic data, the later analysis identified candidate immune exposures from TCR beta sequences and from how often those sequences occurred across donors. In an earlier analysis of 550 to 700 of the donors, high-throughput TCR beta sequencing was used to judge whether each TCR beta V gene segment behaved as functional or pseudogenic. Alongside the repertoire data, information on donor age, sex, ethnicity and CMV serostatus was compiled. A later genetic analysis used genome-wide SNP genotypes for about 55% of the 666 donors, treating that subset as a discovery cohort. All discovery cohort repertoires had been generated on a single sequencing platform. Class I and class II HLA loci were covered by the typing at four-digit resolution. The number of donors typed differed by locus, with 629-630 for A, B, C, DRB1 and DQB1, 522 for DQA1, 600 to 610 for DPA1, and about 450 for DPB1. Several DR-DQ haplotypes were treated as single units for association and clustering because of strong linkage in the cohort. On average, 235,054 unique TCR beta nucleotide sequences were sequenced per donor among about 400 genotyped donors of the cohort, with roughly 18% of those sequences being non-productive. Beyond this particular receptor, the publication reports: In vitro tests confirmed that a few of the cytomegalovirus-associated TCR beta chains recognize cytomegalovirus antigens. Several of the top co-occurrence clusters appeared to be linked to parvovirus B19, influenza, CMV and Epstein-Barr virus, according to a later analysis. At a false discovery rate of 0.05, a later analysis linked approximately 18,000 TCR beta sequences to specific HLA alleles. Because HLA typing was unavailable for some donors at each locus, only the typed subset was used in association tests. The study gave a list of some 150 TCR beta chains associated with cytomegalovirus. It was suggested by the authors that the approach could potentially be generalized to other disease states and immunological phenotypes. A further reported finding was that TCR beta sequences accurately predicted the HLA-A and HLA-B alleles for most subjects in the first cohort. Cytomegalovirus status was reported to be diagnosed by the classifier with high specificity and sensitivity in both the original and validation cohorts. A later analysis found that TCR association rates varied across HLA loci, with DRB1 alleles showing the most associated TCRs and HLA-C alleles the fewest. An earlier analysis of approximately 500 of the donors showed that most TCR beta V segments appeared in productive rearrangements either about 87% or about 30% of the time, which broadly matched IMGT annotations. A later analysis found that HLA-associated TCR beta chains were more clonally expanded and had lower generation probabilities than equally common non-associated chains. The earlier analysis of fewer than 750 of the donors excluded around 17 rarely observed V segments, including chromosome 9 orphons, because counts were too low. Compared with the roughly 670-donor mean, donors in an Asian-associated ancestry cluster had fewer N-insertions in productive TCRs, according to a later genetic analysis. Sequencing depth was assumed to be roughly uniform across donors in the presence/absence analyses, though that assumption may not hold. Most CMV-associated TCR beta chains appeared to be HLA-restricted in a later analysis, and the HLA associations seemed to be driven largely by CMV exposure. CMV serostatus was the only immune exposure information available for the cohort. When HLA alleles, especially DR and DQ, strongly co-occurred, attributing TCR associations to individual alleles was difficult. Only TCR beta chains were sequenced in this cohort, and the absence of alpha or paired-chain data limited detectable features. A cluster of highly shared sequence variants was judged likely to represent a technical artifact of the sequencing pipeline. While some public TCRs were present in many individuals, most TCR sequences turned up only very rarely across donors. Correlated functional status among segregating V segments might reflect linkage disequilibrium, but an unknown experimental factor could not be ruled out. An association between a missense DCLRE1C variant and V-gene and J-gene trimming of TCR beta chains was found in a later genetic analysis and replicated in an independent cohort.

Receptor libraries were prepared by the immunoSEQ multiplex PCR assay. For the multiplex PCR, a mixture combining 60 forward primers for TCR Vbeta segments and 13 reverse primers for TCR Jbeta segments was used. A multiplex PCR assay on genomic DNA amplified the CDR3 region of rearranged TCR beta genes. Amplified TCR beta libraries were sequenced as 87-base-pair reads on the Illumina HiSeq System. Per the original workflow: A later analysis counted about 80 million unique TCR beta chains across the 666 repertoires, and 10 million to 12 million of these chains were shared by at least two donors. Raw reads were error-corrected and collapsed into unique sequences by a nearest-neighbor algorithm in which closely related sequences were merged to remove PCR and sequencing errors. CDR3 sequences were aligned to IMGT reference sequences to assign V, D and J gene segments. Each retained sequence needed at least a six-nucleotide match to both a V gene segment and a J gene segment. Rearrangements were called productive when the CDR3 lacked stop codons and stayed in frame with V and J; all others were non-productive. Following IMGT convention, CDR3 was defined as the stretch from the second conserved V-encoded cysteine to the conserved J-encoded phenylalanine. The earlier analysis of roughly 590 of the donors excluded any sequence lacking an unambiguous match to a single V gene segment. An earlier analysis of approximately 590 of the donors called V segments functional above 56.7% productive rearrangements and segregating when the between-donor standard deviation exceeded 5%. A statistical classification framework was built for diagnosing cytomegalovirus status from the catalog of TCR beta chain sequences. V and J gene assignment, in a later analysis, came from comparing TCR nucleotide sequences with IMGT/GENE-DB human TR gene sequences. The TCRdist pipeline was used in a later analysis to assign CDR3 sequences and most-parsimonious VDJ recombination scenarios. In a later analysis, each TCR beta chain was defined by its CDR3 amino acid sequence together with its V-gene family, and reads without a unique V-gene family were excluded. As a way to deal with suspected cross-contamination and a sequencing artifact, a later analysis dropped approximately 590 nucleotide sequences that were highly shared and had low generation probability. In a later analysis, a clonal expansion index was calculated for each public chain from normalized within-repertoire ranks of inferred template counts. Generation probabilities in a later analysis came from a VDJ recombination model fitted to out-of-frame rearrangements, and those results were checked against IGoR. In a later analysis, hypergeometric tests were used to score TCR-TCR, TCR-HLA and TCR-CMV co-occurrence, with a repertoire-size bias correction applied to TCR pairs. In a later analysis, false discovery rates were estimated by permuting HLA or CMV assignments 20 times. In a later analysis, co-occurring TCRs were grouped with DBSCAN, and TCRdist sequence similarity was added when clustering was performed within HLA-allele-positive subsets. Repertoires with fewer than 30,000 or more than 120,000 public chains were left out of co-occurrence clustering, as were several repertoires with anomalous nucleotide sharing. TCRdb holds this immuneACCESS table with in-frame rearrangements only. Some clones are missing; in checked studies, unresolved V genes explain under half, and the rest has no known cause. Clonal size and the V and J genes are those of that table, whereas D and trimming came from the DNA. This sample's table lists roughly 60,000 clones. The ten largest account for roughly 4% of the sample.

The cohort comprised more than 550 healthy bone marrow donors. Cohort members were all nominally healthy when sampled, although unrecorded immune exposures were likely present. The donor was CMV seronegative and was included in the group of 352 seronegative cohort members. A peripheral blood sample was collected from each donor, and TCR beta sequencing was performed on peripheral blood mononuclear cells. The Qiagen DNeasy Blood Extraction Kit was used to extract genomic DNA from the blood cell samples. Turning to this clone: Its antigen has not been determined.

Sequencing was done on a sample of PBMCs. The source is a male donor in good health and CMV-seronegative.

The nucleotide sequence is given as TGTGCCAGCAGCTTAGACCTGACAGGGGGCGAAGAGACCCAGTACTTC. Its amino acids are CASSLDLTGGEETQYF. The rearranged chain carries TRBV11-2 and TRBJ2-5; a stretch of 10 junction bases matches TRBD1. V is cut back by 0 bases and J by 3 bases, with 4 bases in the junction unmatched. The CDR1 and CDR2 encoded by the germline V gene are SGHAT and FQNNGV. From the cysteine through the phenylalanine, the CDR3 covers 16 amino acids. Only the CDR3 part of the read is kept: 48 bases, read in frame from the first base. The full variable domain, with segments outside the CDR3 supplied by the reference TRBV11-2 and TRBJ2-5 proteins, appears as EAGVAQSPRYKIIEKRQSVAFWCNPISGHATLYWYQQILGQGPKLLIQFQNNGVVDDSQLPKDRFSAERLKGVDSTLKIQPAKLEDSAVYLCASSLDLTGGEETQYFGPGTRLLVL.